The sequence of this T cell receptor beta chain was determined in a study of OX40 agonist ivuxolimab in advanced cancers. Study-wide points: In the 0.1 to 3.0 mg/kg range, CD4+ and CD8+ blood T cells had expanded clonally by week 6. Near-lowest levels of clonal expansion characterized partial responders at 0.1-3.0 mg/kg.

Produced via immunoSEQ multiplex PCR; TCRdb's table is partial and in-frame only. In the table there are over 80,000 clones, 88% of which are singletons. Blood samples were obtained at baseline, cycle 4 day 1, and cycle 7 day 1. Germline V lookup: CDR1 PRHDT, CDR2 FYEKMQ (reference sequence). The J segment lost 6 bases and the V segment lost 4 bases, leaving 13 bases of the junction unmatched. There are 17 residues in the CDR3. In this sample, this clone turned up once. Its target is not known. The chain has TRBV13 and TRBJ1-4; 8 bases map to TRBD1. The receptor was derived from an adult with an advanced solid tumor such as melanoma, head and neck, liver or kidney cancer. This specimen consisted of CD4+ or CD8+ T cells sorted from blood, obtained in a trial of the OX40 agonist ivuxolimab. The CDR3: CASSSRTGTKVDEKLFF. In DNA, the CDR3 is TGTGCCAGCAGCTCCAGGACAGGGACCAAGGTGGATGAAAAACTGTTTTTT. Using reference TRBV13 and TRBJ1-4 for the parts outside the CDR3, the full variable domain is AAGVIQSPRHLIKEKRETATLKCYPIPRHDTVYWYQQGPGQDPQFLISFYEKMQSDKGSIPDRFSAQQFSDYHSELNMSSLELGDSALYFCASSSRTGTKVDEKLFFGSGTQLSVL.